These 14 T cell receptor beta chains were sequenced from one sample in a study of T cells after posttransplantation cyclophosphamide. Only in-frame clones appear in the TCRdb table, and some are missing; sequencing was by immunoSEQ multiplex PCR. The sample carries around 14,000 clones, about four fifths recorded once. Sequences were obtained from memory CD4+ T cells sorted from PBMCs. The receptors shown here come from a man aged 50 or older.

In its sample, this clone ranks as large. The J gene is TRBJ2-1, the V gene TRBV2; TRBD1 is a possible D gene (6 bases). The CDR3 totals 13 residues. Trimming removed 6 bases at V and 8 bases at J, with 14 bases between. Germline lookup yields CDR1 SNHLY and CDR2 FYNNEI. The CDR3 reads CASSRDMGDEQFF. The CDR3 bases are TGTGCCAGCAGCAGGGACATGGGCGATGAGCAGTTCTTC.

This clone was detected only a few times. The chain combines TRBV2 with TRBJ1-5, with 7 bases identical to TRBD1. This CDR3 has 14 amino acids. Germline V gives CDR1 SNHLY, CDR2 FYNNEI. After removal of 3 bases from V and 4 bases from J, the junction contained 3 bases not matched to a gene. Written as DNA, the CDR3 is TGTGCCAGCAGTGACAGGGGGAGAAATCAGCCCCAGCATTTT. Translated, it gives CASSDRGRNQPQHF. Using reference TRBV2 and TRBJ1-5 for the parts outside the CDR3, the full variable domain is EPEVTQTPSHQVTQMGQEVILRCVPISNHLYFYWYRQILGQKVEFLVSFYNNEISEKSEIFDDQFSVERPDGSNFTLKIRSTKLEDSAMYFCASSDRGRNQPQHFGDGTRLSIL.

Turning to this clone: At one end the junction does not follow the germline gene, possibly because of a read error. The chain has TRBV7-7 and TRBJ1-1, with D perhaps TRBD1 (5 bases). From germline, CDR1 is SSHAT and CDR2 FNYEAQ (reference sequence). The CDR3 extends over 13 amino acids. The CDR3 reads CASSLDRQTEAFF. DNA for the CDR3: TGTGCTAGCAGCTTGGATAGACAGACTGAAGCTTTCTTT.

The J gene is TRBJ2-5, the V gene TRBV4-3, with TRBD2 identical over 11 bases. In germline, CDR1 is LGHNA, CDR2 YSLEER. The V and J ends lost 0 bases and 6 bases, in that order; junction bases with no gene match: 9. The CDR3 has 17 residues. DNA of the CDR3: TGCGCCAGCAGCCAAGATTACCTAGCGGGGGGTGAAAAGACCCAGTACTTC. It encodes CASSQDYLAGGEKTQYF.

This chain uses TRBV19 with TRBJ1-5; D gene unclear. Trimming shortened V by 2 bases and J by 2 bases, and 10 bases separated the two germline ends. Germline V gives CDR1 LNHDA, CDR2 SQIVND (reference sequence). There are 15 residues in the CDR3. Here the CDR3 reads CASSIQQFGNQPQHF. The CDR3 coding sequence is TGTGCCAGTAGTATACAACAGTTCGGCAATCAGCCCCAGCATTTT.

The CDR3 nucleotides are TGTGCCAGCAGCCAAATGCTAACCAACACCGGGGAGCTGTTTTTT. This sequence encodes CASSQMLTNTGELFF. The chain uses TRBV7-2 and TRBJ2-2; D call uncertain. The V end was cut by 5 bases, the J end by 2 bases, with 12 bases between. This CDR3 contains 15 residues. The germline CDR1 and CDR2 sequences are SGHTA and FQGNSA.

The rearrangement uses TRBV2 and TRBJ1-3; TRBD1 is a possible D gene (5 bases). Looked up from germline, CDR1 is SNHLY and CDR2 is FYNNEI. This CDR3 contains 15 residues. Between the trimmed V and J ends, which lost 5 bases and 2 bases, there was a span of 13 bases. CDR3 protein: CASSYSGPPGNTIYF. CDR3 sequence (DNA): TGTGCCAGCAGTTATTCAGGGCCCCCTGGAAACACCATATATTTT.

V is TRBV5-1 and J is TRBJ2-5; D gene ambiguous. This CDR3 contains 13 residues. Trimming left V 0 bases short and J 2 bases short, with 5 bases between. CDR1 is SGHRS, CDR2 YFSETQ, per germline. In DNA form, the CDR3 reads TGCGCCAGCAGCTTGGCGCAGCAAGAGACCCAGTACTTC. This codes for CASSLAQQETQYF.

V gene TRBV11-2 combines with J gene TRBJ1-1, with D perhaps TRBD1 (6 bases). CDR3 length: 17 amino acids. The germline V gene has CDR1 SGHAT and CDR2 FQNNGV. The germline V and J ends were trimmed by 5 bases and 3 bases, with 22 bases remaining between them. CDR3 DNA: TGTGCCAGCAGCCTCCCCCGGGGGGCCACCCGGCACACTGAAGCTTTCTTT. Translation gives CASSLPRGATRHTEAFF.

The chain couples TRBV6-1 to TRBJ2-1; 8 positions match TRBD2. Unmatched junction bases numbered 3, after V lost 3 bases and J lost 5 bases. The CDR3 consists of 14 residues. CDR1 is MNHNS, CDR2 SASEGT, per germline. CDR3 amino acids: CASSESGGDNEQFF. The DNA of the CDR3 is TGTGCCAGCAGTGAGTCGGGAGGGGACAATGAGCAGTTCTTC.

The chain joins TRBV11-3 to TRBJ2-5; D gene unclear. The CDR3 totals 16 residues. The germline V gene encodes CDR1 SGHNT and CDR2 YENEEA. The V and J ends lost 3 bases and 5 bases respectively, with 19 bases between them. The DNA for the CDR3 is TGTGCCAGCAGCTTGTTAGTTTTCGGTTCGGTCGAGACCCAGTACTTC. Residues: CASSLLVFGSVETQYF.

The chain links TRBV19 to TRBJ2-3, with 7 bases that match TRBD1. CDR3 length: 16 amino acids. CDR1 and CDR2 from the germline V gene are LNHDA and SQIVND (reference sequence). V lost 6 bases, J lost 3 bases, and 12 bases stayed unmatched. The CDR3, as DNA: TGTGCCAGTAGGCCCCTCGTGAGGGGGCGAACAGATACGCAGTATTTT. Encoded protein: CASRPLVRGRTDTQYF.

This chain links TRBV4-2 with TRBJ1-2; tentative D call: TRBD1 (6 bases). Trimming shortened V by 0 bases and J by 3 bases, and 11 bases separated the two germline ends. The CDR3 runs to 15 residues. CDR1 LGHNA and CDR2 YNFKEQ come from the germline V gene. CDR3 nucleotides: TGTGCCAGCAGCCAAGATGCAGGGGCTGACTATGGCTACACCTTC. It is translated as CASSQDAGADYGYTF.

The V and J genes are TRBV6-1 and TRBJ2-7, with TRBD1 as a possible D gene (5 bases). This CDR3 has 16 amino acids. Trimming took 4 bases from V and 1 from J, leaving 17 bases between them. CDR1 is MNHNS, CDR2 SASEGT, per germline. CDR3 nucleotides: TGTGCCAGCAGTGGGTGGGGCAGGTTGCTTTCCTACGAGCAGTACTTC. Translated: CASSGWGRLLSYEQYF.